This TCR beta chain was documented in a study of CD8+ T cells in alopecia areata. Across the whole study: Patients remained on tofacitinib for 6 to 18 months and then went 6 months without it.

It was from alopecia areata patients that lesional scalp punch biopsies and peripheral blood were collected. CDR1 and CDR2 (germline): SGHDT, YYEEEE. This CDR3 spans 15 amino acids. Trimming cost V 0 bases and J 10 bases; bases outside gene matches: 9. cDNA reverse transcribed from extracted RNA served as the sequencing template. Assay used: immunoSEQ multiplex PCR; TCRdb lists only in-frame clones, some missing. The sample contains 120,000 to 150,000 clones, about 89% of which appear only once. The receptor comes from a human donor with alopecia areata. This chain joins TRBV5-6 and TRBJ2-1; 8 nucleotides agree with TRBD2. Source: CD8+ T cells sorted from blood, taken at week 0. Here the CDR3 reads CASSLVPGGPMEQFF. Here the CDR3 DNA reads TGTGCCAGCAGCTTGGTACCGGGAGGGCCTATGGAGCAGTTCTTC.